This record concerns one T cell receptor (beta chain) sequence. The antigen is unknown. V shed 1 base and J shed 6 bases, with 12 bases lying between them. The CDR3 extends over 14 amino acids. Germline values: CDR1 LGHNT, CDR2 FRNRAP. This sample stems from a study of beta chain features in type 1 diabetes. Study outcomes and limitations: Because the template was cDNA, high-expressing cells might be over-represented. All four CD4+ subsets from Type 1 diabetes patients carried moderately but significantly shorter TCRB CDR3s. For type 1 diabetes patients, VDJ junctions showed fewer insertions and more deletions.

Reverse transcription of all isolated RNA meant that expressed TCRB transcripts were sequenced. About 3.57 million reads per sample were averaged for naive, central memory and regulatory samples. Generated by immunoSEQ multiplex PCR, the TCRdb table keeps only in-frame clones and is missing some. The table includes around 650,000 clones, 9.5% to 15% detected once. Material for sequencing was naive CD4+ T cells from blood. The chain recombines TRBV12-5 with TRBJ1-2; D not resolved. The receptor was derived from a young man with type 1 diabetes. The CDR3 nucleotides are TGTGCTAGTGGTTTGGAGGAGGGATTCCATGGCTACACCTTC. Amino acid sequence: CASGLEEGFHGYTF.